This T cell receptor beta chain was observed in a study of cytomegalovirus exposure and HLA in healthy donors. About the study: Most donors, 70% to 85% of over 300 genotyped, fell in the Caucasian-associated ancestry cluster.

The PCR had 60 Vbeta and 13 Jbeta primers. This table comes from immunoSEQ multiplex PCR, and its TCRdb copy is limited to in-frame clones, with some not included. The top ten clones hold 2% to 3% of a sample with about 78,000 clones, about 81% of them seen once. Germline-derived CDR1 and CDR2 are MNHEY and SVGAGI. CDR3 length: 14 amino acids. V lost 9 bases, J lost 6 bases, and 19 bases lay in between. Sequences were obtained from PBMCs. The receptor was derived from a woman between 45 and 60 years old in good health and CMV-seronegative. The rearrangement uses TRBV6-5 and TRBJ2-3, with D perhaps TRBD2 (5 bases). The CDR3 coding sequence is TGTGCCAGTAAACCTGGCTTAGGAGGCGATACGCAGTATTTT. This gives the protein CASKPGLGGDTQYF.